This TCR beta chain was sequenced in a study of shared clonotypes between healthy human individuals. Study at large: There were three CD4 naive, three CD4 memory, two CD8 naive and one CD8 memory plates per donor.

The study's findings and limits: In general, naive subsets displayed greater estimated richness than memory subsets did.

Comment on this clone: Antigen unknown.

Methods used by the authors: Filtering was not the same, since immunoSEQ gave junction-only sequences without quality scores. The method was immunoSEQ multiplex PCR; TCRdb's version includes in-frame clones alone and lacks a portion of them. V and J calls and clone size are those listed in that table; D and trimming were worked out from the DNA. The sample lists some 1 million clones, 65% to 75% seen once, with over 1.3% in the top ten. V was pared by 0 bases and J by 5 bases, with 16 bases between. Germline CDR1 SGHRS, CDR2 YFSETQ. This CDR3 is 16 amino acids long. The chain recombines TRBV5-1 with TRBJ2-3; D may be TRBD2 (6 bases). This sequence was found in a man between 18 and 29 years old in good health. Sequenced sample: memory CD4+ T cells sorted from blood. Subset noted: CD45RA-negative fraction. The CDR3 DNA follows: TGCGCCAGCAGCTTGGAGGTTTTGCGGGAAGTAGATACGCAGTATTTT. Amino acid sequence: CASSLEVLREVDTQYF.